This T cell receptor beta chain was recovered during a study of blood T cell repertoires in COVID-19. The overall study: The United States, Italy and Spain were the sources of the acute and convalescent COVID-19 samples.

Original data processing: Scientists estimated how many nucleated cells there were by amplifying reference gene primers. Sequencing was performed with immunoSEQ multiplex PCR; in TCRdb, only in-frame clones are kept and a portion is missing. That table is the source of V, J and clone size, and D and trimming were worked out from the DNA. The repertoire consists of a few hundred thousand clones, with around nine tenths occurring once and the leading ten covering around 10%. Patients in Seattle were enrolled during active infection, then followed longitudinally. The CDR3 has 14 residues. Germline V gives CDR1 LNHDA, CDR2 SQIVND (reference sequence). Deletions cut 5 bases from V and 8 bases from J, with 13 bases between.

The TCR sequence derives from a woman in her 30s with COVID-19, enrolled during active disease. This chain links TRBV19 with TRBJ1-6; D possibly corresponds to TRBD1 (5 bases). The source material was peripheral blood. CDR3 nucleotides: TGTGCCAGTAGTCCCCAGGGCTTGGATTCACCCCTCCACTTT. It encodes CASSPQGLDSPLHF.